This TCR beta chain was recorded in a study of shared clonotypes between healthy human individuals. Findings and caveats of the study: It was the few donors that limited the genetic and exposure-history diversity represented. Generally, naive subsets came out with larger estimated richness than memory subsets.

This clone was counted a single time. Its matching antigen is unknown. Trimming removed 3 bases at V and 4 bases at J, with 16 bases between. CDR3 length: 15 amino acids. The germline CDR1 and CDR2 sequences are KGHSH and LQKENI. Sequencing was at deep level. Data came from immunoSEQ multiplex PCR; TCRdb stores just in-frame clones and leaves some out. The sample consists of roughly 1.4 million clones, 97% to 99% of them appearing once. The chain combines TRBV18 with TRBJ2-7, with a possible D match to TRBD1 (7 bases). Sequencing input: naive CD4+ T cells sorted from blood. Subset indicated: CD45RA+ positively selected. The receptor was isolated from a man aged 25-45 years in good health. The CDR3 sequence: CASSPPGRGVYEQYF. CDR3 nucleotide sequence: TGTGCCAGCTCACCCCCAGGCAGGGGGGTATACGAGCAGTACTTC.